The 13 T cell receptor beta chains presented below share a single source sample, sequenced in a study of blood T cell repertoires in COVID-19. Assay used: immunoSEQ multiplex PCR; TCRdb lists only in-frame clones, some missing. The profile shows roughly 150,000 clones, 87% of them singletons. Sequencing used peripheral blood. The receptor source for this set is a human donor in a cohort sampled during active COVID-19.

The rearrangement links TRBV7-9 to TRBJ2-3; 14 positions agree with TRBD2. Germline lookup yields CDR1 SEHNR and CDR2 FQNEAQ (reference sequence). The CDR3 spans 18 residues. Losses at the gene ends were 1 base for V and 1 base for J; bases not matched to a gene: 4. CDR3 protein: CASSLETSGGARTDTQYF. CDR3 coding DNA: TGTGCCAGCAGCTTAGAGACTAGCGGGGGGGCCCGCACAGATACGCAGTATTTT.

The chain is built from TRBV7-2 and TRBJ2-1; D uncertain. Germline V CDR1 and CDR2: SGHTA, FQGNSA. V lost 8 bases, J lost 0 bases, and 8 bases lay in between. The CDR3 has 13 residues. CDR3 bases: TGTGCCAGCTCTCCCAGCTCCTACAATGAGCAGTTCTTC. Translation gives CASSPSSYNEQFF.

This chain uses TRBV2 with TRBJ1-6, with 7 bases aligning to TRBD1. Losses at the gene ends were 6 bases for V and 5 bases for J; bases not matched to a gene: 7. The CDR3 spans 15 residues. Germline-derived CDR1 and CDR2 are SNHLY and FYNNEI. The CDR3 reads CASRVNRGDNSPLHF. The CDR3 DNA is TGTGCCAGCAGGGTTAACAGGGGCGATAATTCACCCCTCCACTTT.

V and J are TRBV19 and TRBJ2-7; a possible D gene is TRBD2 (6 bases). In germline, CDR1 is LNHDA, CDR2 SQIVND (reference sequence). Trimming took 3 bases from V and 2 from J, leaving 11 bases between them. This CDR3 is 14 amino acids long. The CDR3 loop reads CASSISEGTYEQYF. The CDR3 DNA reads TGTGCCAGTAGTATCTCGGAGGGGACCTACGAGCAGTACTTC.

The CDR3 loop reads CASSQVGRGKATDTQYF. The DNA for the CDR3 is TGCGCCAGCAGCCAAGTGGGAAGGGGAAAGGCCACAGATACGCAGTATTTT. The chain is built from TRBV4-1 and TRBJ2-3, with a weak D call TRBD1 (5 bases). V was clipped by 1 base and J by 2 bases, with 16 bases between them. CDR1 and CDR2 from the germline V gene are MGHRA and YSYEKL. The CDR3 runs 17 residues.

The genes are TRBV19 and TRBJ2-3, with 7 bases lining up with TRBD1. Germline trimming cut 6 bases from V and 3 bases from J; bases unmatched to any gene: 9. Germline lookup yields CDR1 LNHDA and CDR2 SQIVND (reference sequence). The CDR3 spans 15 residues. The CDR3 region has the DNA TGTGCCAGTAGAAATGACAGGGACAGTACAGATACGCAGTATTTT. It translates to CASRNDRDSTDTQYF.

This clone was detected ten times or more. The V call is TRBV28, the J call TRBJ1-2, with 7 bases identical to TRBD1. V was pared by 5 bases and J by 8 bases, with 8 bases of the junction left unmatched. Germline V gene lookup returns CDR1 MDHEN and CDR2 SYDVKM. There are 13 residues in the CDR3. The CDR3 nucleotides read TGTGCCAGCAGTGCCACAGGGGCGGGCGGCTACACCTTC. Its translation: CASSATGAGGYTF.

The chain carries TRBV6-5 and TRBJ1-5, with a weak D call TRBD1 (6 bases). V was trimmed by 6 bases and J by 7 bases, leaving 13 bases between them. This CDR3 spans 13 amino acids. Germline V gene data show CDR1 as MNHEY and CDR2 as SVGAGI. CDR3: CASRGQHGQPQHF. CDR3 DNA: TGTGCCAGCAGGGGACAACACGGCCAGCCCCAGCATTTT.

The CDR3 coding sequence is TGTGCCAGCAGCTTGGCATGGACAAACAATGAGCAGTTCTTC. The encoded protein is CASSLAWTNNEQFF. V is TRBV5-5 and J is TRBJ2-1, with D possibly TRBD1 on 5 matching bases. The germline CDR1 and CDR2 sequences are SGHKS and YYEKEE (reference sequence). The V end lost 0 bases, the J end lost 5 bases, and 9 bases lay between the germline ends. The CDR3 spans 14 residues.

The rearrangement joins TRBV3-1 (or the pseudogene TRBV3-2) to TRBJ2-7; possible D gene TRBD1, 6 bases. Trimming took off 4 bases at V and 0 bases at J, with 13 bases between the two ends. The CDR3 is made up of 15 amino acids. CDR1 and CDR2 from the germline V gene are LGHDT and YNNKEL (reference sequence). CDR3 nucleotide sequence: TGTGCCAGCAGCCTAAGGGTGGACAGCTCCTACGAGCAGTACTTC. Residues: CASSLRVDSSYEQYF.

The J gene is TRBJ2-5, the V gene TRBV15, with 8 bases fitting TRBD2. The CDR3 totals 16 residues. Germline V gene lookup returns CDR1 LNHNV and CDR2 YYDKDF (reference sequence). V shed 0 bases, J shed 3 bases, and the junction held 6 bases outside the gene matches. In DNA form, the CDR3 reads TGTGCCACCAGCAGAGACCCCGGAGCGGGGGAAGAGACCCAGTACTTC. As protein: CATSRDPGAGEETQYF.

This sequence joins TRBV5-1 and TRBJ2-1; 16 positions agree with TRBD2. This CDR3 is built from 18 residues. V dropped 1 base and J dropped 4; count of bases not matched to a gene: 5. CDR1 is SGHRS, CDR2 YFSETQ, per germline. The CDR3 loop reads CASSLMGLAGGPYNEQFF. Here the CDR3 DNA reads TGCGCCAGCAGCTTGATGGGACTAGCGGGGGGGCCTTACAATGAGCAGTTCTTC.

The chain joins TRBV6-5 to TRBJ2-3, with TRBD2 matching 11 bases. J was trimmed by 10 bases and V by 4 bases; bases with no gene match: 10. The CDR3 is 15 amino acids. Germline CDR1 and CDR2: MNHEY and SVGAGI. For the CDR3, the DNA is TGTGCCAGCAGTTCCCGTAGCGGGAGGGTCCAGGCGCAGTATTTT. Translated: CASSSRSGRVQAQYF.